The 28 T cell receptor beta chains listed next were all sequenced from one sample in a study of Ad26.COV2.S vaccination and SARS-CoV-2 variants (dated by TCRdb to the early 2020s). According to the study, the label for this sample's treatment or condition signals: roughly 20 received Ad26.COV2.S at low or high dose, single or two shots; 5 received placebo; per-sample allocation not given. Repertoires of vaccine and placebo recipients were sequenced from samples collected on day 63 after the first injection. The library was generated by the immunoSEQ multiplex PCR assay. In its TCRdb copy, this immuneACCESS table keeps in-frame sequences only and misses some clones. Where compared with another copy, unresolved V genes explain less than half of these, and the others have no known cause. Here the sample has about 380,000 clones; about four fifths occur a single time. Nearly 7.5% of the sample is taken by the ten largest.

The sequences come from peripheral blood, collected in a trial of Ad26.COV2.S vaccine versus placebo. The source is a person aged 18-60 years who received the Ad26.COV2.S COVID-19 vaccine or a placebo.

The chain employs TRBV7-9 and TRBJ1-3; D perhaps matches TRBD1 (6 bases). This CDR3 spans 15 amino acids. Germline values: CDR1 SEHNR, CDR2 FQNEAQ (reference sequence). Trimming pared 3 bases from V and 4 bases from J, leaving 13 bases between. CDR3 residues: CASSFPGGQGNTIYF. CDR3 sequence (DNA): TGTGCCAGCAGCTTCCCTGGGGGGCAGGGAAACACCATATATTTT.

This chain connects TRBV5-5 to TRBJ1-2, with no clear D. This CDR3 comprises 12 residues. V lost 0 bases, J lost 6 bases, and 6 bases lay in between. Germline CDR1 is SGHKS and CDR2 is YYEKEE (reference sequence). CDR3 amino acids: CASSLAADGYTF. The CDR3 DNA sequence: TGTGCCAGCAGCTTGGCGGCGGATGGCTACACCTTC.

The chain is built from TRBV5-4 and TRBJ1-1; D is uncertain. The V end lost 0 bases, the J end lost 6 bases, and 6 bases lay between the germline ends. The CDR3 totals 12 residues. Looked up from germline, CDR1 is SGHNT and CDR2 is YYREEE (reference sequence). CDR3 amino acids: CASSLGGPEAFF. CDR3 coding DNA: TGTGCCAGCAGCTTGGGCGGGCCTGAAGCTTTCTTT.

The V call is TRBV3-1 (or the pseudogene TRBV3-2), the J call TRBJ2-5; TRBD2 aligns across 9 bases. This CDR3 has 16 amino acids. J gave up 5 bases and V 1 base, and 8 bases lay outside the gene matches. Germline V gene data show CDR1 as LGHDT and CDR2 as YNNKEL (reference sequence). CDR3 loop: CASSQAIAGARETQYF. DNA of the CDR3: TGTGCCAGCAGCCAAGCGATAGCGGGAGCTCGTGAGACCCAGTACTTC.

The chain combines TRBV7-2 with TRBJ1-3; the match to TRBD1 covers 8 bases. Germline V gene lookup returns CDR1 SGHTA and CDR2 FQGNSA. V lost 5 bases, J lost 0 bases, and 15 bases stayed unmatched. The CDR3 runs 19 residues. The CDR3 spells CASSLDRVRSFSSGNTIYF. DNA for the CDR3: TGTGCCAGCAGCCTGGACAGGGTTCGAAGCTTCTCCTCTGGAAACACCATATATTTT. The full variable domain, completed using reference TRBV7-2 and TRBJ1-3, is GAGVSQSPSNKVTEKGKDVELRCDPISGHTALYWYRQSLGQGLEFLIYFQGNSAPDKSGLPSDRFSAERTGGSVSTLTIQRTQQEDSAVYLCASSLDRVRSFSSGNTIYFGEGSWLTVV.

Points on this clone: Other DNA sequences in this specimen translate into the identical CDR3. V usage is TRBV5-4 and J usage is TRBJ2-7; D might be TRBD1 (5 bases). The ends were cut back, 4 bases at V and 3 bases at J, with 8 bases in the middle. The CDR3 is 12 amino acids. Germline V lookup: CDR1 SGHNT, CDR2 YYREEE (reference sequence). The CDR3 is CASSTDNYEQYF. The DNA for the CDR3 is TGTGCCAGCAGCACGGACAACTACGAGCAGTACTTC.

The CDR3 DNA reads TGTGCCAGCAGCTTAGACCCACCCGGGGGCTACACCTTC. Protein sequence: CASSLDPPGGYTF. V and J are TRBV5-6 and TRBJ1-2, with unresolved D. The CDR3 has 13 amino acids. The germline V and J ends were trimmed by 2 bases and 8 bases, with 13 bases remaining between them. Looked up from germline, CDR1 is SGHDT and CDR2 is YYEEEE.

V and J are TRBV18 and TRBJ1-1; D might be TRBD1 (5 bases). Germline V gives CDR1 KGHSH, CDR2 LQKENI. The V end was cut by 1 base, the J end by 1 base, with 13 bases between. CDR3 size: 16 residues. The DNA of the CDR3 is TGTGCCAGCTCACCACGAGGGTTAACAGGGAACACTGAAGCTTTCTTT. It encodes CASSPRGLTGNTEAFF.

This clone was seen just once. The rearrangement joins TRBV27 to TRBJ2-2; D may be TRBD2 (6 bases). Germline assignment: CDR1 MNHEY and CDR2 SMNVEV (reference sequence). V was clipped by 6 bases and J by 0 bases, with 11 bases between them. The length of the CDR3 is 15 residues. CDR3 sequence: CASSGTLANTGELFF. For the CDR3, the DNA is TGTGCCAGCAGCGGGACTCTCGCGAACACCGGGGAGCTGTTTTTT.

In DNA, the CDR3 is TGTGCCACCAGTTCGTCAGGGACTAGCGGGAAAAATGAGCAGTTCTTC. Amino acids: CATSSSGTSGKNEQFF. The chain recombines TRBV24-1 with TRBJ2-1, with 13 bases identical to TRBD2. Looked up from germline, CDR1 is KGHDR and CDR2 is SFDVKD. CDR3 length equals 16 residues. The junction had 8 bases not matched to a gene; V was cut back by 6 bases and J by 7 bases.

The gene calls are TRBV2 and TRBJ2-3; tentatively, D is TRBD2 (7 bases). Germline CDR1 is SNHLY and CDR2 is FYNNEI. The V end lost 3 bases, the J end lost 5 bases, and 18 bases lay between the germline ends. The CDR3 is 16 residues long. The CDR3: CASSDFLAGARDTQYF. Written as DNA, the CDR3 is TGTGCCAGCAGTGATTTCCTGGCGGGGGCTCGAGATACGCAGTATTTT. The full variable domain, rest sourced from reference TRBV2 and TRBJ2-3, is EPEVTQTPSHQVTQMGQEVILRCVPISNHLYFYWYRQILGQKVEFLVSFYNNEISEKSEIFDDQFSVERPDGSNFTLKIRSTKLEDSAMYFCASSDFLAGARDTQYFGPGTRLTVL.

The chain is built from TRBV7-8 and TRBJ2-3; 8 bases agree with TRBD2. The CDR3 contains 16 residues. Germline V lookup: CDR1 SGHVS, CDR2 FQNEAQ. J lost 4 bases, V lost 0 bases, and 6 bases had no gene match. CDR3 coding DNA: TGTGCCAGCAGCTTAGCCGTCCCCGGGAGGGCAGATACGCAGTATTTT. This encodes CASSLAVPGRADTQYF.

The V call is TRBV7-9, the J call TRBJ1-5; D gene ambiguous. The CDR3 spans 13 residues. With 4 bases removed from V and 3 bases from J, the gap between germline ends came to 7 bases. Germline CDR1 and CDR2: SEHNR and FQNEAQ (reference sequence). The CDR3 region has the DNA TGTGCCAGCAGCTGGACGGACAATCAGCCCCAGCATTTT. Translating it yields CASSWTDNQPQHF.

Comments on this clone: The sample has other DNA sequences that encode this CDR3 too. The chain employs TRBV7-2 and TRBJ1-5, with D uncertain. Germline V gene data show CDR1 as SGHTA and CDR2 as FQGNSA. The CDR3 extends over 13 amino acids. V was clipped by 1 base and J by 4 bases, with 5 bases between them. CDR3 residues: CASSLGRNQPQHF. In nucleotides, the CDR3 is TGTGCCAGCAGCTTAGGCCGGAATCAGCCCCAGCATTTT.

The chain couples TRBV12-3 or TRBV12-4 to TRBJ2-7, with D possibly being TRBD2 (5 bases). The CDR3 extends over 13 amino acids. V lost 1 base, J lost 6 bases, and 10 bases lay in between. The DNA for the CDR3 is TGTGCCAGCAGTTTAGATGTCACTAGCGAGCAGTACTTC. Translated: CASSLDVTSEQYF.

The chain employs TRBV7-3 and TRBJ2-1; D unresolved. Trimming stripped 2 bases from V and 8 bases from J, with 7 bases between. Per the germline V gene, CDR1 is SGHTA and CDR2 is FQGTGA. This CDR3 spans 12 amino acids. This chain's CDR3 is CASSLPGDEQFF. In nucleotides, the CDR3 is TGTGCCAGCAGCTTACCGGGCGATGAGCAGTTCTTC.

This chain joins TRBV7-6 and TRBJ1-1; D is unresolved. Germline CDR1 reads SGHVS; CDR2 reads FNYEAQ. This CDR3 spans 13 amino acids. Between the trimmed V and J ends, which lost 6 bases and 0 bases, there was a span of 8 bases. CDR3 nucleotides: TGTGCCAGCAGGGGGTCCATGAACACTGAAGCTTTCTTT. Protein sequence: CASRGSMNTEAFF.

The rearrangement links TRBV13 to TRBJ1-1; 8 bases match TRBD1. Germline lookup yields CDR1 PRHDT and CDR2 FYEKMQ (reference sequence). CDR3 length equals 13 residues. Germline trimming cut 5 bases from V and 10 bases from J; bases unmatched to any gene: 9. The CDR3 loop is CASSPRQGIGAFF. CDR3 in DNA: TGTGCCAGCAGCCCGAGACAGGGGATAGGAGCTTTCTTT.

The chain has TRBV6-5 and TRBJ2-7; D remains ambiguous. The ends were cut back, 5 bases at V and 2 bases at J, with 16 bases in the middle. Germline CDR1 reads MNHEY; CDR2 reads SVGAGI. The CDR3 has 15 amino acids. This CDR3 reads CASSTSTNPPYEQYF. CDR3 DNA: TGTGCCAGCAGTACCAGTACCAACCCTCCCTACGAGCAGTACTTC.

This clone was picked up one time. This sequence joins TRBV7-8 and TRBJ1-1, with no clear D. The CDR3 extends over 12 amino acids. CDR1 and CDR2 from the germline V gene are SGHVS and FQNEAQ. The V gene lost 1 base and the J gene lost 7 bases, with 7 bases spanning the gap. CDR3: CASSLDTLEAFF. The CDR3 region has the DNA TGTGCCAGCAGCTTAGATACTCTTGAAGCTTTCTTT.

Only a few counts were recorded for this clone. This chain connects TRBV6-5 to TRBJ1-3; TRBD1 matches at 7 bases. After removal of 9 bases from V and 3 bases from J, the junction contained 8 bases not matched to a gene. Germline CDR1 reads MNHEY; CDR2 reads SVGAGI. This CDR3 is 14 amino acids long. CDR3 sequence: CASMASGGGNTIYF. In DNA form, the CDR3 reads TGTGCCAGTATGGCGTCAGGGGGTGGAAACACCATATATTTT.

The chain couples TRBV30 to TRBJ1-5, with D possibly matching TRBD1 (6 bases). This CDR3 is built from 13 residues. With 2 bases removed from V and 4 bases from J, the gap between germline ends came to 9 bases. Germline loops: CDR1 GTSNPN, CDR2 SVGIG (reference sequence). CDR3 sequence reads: CAWSTGTNQPQHF. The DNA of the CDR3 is TGTGCCTGGAGTACAGGGACTAATCAGCCCCAGCATTTT.

CDR3 nucleotides: TGTGCCAGCAGCTATTCCCGGGAGTATGGCTACACCTTC. Its protein is CASSYSREYGYTF. The chain joins TRBV5-6 to TRBJ1-2, with D uncertain. The CDR3 is 13 amino acids. The germline V and J ends were trimmed by 3 bases and 5 bases, with 11 bases remaining between them. CDR1 and CDR2 (germline): SGHDT, YYEEEE.

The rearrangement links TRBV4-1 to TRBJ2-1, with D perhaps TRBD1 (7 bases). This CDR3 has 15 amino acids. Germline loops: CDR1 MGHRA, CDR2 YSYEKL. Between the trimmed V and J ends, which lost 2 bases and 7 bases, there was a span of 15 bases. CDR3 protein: CASSQPAGGKNEQFF. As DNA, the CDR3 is TGCGCCAGCAGCCAACCCGCAGGGGGGAAAAATGAGCAGTTCTTC.

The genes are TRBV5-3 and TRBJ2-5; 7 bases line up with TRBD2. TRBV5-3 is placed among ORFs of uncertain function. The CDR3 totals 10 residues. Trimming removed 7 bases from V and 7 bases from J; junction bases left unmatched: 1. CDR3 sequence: CARGEGTQYF. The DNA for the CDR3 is TGTGCCAGAGGGGAGGGGACCCAGTACTTC.

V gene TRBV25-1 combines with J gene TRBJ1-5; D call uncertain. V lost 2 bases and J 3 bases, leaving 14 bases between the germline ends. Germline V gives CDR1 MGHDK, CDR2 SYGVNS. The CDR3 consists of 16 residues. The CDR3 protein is CASSENLTGNNQPQHF. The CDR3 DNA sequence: TGTGCCAGCAGTGAAAACCTGACGGGAAACAATCAGCCCCAGCATTTT.

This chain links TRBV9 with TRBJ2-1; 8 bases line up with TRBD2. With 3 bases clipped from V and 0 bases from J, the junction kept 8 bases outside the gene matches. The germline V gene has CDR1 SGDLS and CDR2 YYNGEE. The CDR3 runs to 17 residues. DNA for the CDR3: TGTGCCAGCAGCGGTATTAGCGGGGCCTTCTCCTACAATGAGCAGTTCTTC. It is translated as CASSGISGAFSYNEQFF.

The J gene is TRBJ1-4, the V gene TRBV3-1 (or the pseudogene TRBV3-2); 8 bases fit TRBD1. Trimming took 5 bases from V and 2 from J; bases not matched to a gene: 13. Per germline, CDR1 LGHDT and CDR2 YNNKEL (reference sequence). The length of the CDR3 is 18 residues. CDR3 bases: TGTGCCAGCAGCGGGGACAGGAGCATAACCATGACTAATGAAAAACTGTTTTTT. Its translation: CASSGDRSITMTNEKLFF.